This T cell receptor (beta chain) was profiled in a study of radiotherapy plus CTLA-4 blockade in lung cancer listed by TCRdb under 2018. About the study as a whole: Objective responses occurred in around 19% of enrolled patients, and approximately 34% achieved disease control.

There are a few counts of this clone. Which antigen it targets is not known. No qualities accompany the bases; no much larger clone lies one base away. Library prep was done by the immunoSEQ multiplex PCR assay. In its TCRdb copy, this immuneACCESS table keeps in-frame sequences only and misses some clones. Where compared with another copy, unresolved V genes explain less than half of these, and the others have no known cause. For this sample the table gives about 43,000 clones, of which around 70% were detected only once. The ten most abundant clones make up around a quarter of the sample. For CDR1 and CDR2, the germline V gene (reference sequence) lists WNHNN and SYGVQD. Between the V and J ends, shortened by 1 base and 8 bases respectively, the junction contains 10 bases. The CDR3 contains 13 residues, cysteine and phenylalanine counted. Only CDR3 DNA is held: 39 bases, read in frame from base 1.

The study tested focal radiation therapy combined with CTLA-4 blockade (ipilimumab) in patients with chemo-refractory metastatic non-small-cell lung cancer. Findings and caveats that apply to the study as a whole: After treatment with radiotherapy and ipilimumab, TCR clones that originated in tumors expanded in peripheral blood. Early dynamic changes in blood T cell clones, together with increased serum interferon-beta after radiation, were reported as the strongest predictors of response.

The clonotype originates from a human donor with non-small cell lung cancer who had a partial response to radiotherapy plus ipilimumab. The sample consisted of peripheral blood, taken from a patient treated with radiotherapy plus ipilimumab. The chain couples TRBV10-1 to TRBJ2-3; TRBD1 is possibly the D segment (5 matching bases). This receptor has the CDR3 CASSEYRQGTQYF. The DNA sequence is given as TGCGCCAGCAGTGAGTACCGGCAGGGTACGCAGTATTTT.